This note documents a single TCR beta chain sequence. As yet, its antigen is unknown. The data stem from a study of human T cells and chemical hapten exposure. Study findings and constraints: TCRs above 1 in 1000 frequency did not change with DPC sensitization.

Specified time point: patch test 2, 6 weeks after DPC sensitization. The treatment denotes: therapeutic diphenylcyclopropenone sensitization with weekly scalp DPC. The template was total RNA from unfractionated whole blood. The length of the CDR3 is 13 residues. The ends were cut back, 8 bases at V and 0 bases at J, with 13 bases in the middle. CDR1 is SQVTM and CDR2 is ANQGSEA in the germline V gene. Each CDR3 protein gets one entry after TCRdb re-called the RACE reads with MiXCR. Among about 96,000 distinct CDR3 sequences listed, about a tenth were seen once. This specimen consisted of whole blood, obtained in connection with sensitization to the hapten diphenylcyclopropenone (DPC). This clonotype was sampled from a woman aged 40 to 50 with alopecia areata. Some clones in this sample may be carry-over from other donors' samples. The V gene is TRBV29-1, the J gene TRBJ2-5, with D possibly being TRBD2 (5 bases). The CDR3 region has the DNA TGCAGCACCAGAGGCGGGTACCAAGAGACCCAGTACTTC. Translation gives CSTRGGYQETQYF.